The rows below give T cell receptor beta chains drawn from one sample of a study of T cells in Graves' hyperthyroidism and ophthalmopathy. Each CDR3 protein is one row after TCRdb ran MiXCR on the multiplex PCR reads. The sample shows some 800,000 distinct CDR3 sequences, around 38% of them seen only once. The sequenced material came from blood. The receptors derive from a young man with Graves' hyperthyroidism. The CDR3 runs from the conserved cysteine through the conserved F or W. A D gene is named only where the DNA matches it firmly. The listing skips clone size in some rows; elsewhere it reads once, few, many or a size class.

size	D	J	V	DNA	CDR3
few	TRBD2	TRBJ2-7	TRBV20-1	TGCAGTGCCGTTTCCGGGACTAGCGGGAGCGGAGAGCAGTACTTC	CSAVSGTSGSGEQYF
few	.	TRBJ2-7	TRBV15	TGTGCCACCAGCACCTATCCTATAGGGGAAACCACCTACGAGCAGTACTTC	CATSTYPIGETTYEQYF
many	.	TRBJ1-1	TRBV10-3	TGTGCCATCAGTGAGAATGCAAAGCTTGAAGCTTTCTTT	CAISENAKLEAFF
many	.	TRBJ2-7	TRBV7-9	TGTGCCAGCAGCTTAGGACAGGACGCGCAGTACTTC	CASSLGQDAQYF
.	TRBD1	TRBJ1-5	TRBV5-5	TGTGCCAGCAGCCTACAGGGGTGGCAGCGAAATCAGCCCCAGCATTTT	CASSLQGWQRNQPQHF
many	.	TRBJ1-1	TRBV29-1	TGCAGCGTTGAAGAAGAAGAGGGCACTGAAGCTTTCTTT	CSVEEEEGTEAFF
.	.	TRBJ2-6	TRBV7-2	TGTGCCAGCAGCCATTTTACGGGGGCCAACGTCCTGACTTTC	CASSHFTGANVLTF
.	TRBD2	TRBJ2-5	TRBV7-2	TGTGCCAGCAGCTTATGGTCTGGCGGGGGGATGGAGACCCAGTACTTC	CASSLWSGGGMETQYF
.	TRBD1	TRBJ1-2	TRBV7-6	TGTGCCAGCAGCTTGCAGGAGGACAGGGGTTATGGCTACACCTTC	CASSLQEDRGYGYTF
.	.	TRBJ2-1	TRBV10-3	TGTGCCATCAGTGCCCAGGGTGCCTACAATGAGCAGTTCTTC	CAISAQGAYNEQFF
.	.	TRBJ1-5	TRBV29-1	TGCAGCGTTGAATCGGCAGGGTTTAATCAGCCCCAGCATTTT	CSVESAGFNQPQHF
few	.	TRBJ2-7	TRBV4-3	TGCGCCAGCAGCCAAGAAGGCATTTCCTACGAGCAGTACTTC	CASSQEGISYEQYF
.	.	TRBJ1-1	TRBV25-1	TGTGCCAGCAGTGAAGCACCGGGGTGGGGCGAGAGGCGCACTGAAGCTTTCTTT	CASSEAPGWGERRTEAFF
many	TRBD2	TRBJ2-7	TRBV2	TGTGCCAGCATGGGCCTAGCGGACTACGAGCAGTACTTC	CASMGLADYEQYF
many	.	TRBJ2-2	TRBV29-1	TGCAGCGTTCTAGGGACCATTAACACCGGGGAGCTGTTTTTT	CSVLGTINTGELFF
.	TRBD1	TRBJ2-3	TRBV6-1	TGTGCGACAGGGGGCGCGACAGATACGCAGTATTTT	CATGGATDTQYF
many	.	TRBJ1-4	TRBV2	TGTGCCAGCAGTGATACGGAGGATGGAAAACTGTTTTTT	CASSDTEDGKLFF
.	.	TRBJ1-1	TRBV2	TGTGCCACCGCCGGACAACACTCGAACACTGAAGCTTTCTTT	CATAGQHSNTEAFF
.	.	TRBJ2-5	TRBV20-1	TGCAGTGCGCGTACTGGAGCAGTACAAGAGACCCAGTACTTC	CSARTGAVQETQYF
.	.	TRBJ1-5	TRBV6-1	TGTGCCAGCAGCCAAGATGTCCGCAATCGGCCCCAGCATTTT	CASSQDVRNRPQHF
many	.	TRBJ1-6	TRBV7-7	TGTGCTAGCAGCTTAGGGGGTTTCGGTTCACCCCTCCACTTT	CASSLGGFGSPLHF
many	.	TRBJ2-5	TRBV7-9	TGTGCCAGCAGCCCTCAGGGGGAGACCCAGTACTTC	CASSPQGETQYF
many	TRBD1	TRBJ1-1	TRBV15	TGTGCCACCAGCAGAGTAGCGGGACAGCTATTGAACACTGAAGCTTTCTTT	CATSRVAGQLLNTEAFF
.	.	TRBJ1-4	TRBV29-1	TGCAGCGTTGTTGTTGGGGAAAAACTGTTTTTT	CSVVVGEKLFF
many	.	TRBJ1-2	TRBV19	TGTGCCAGTAGGTACAAGGGCTACACCTTC	CASRYKGYTF
many	.	TRBJ1-1	TRBV10-3	TGTGCCATCAGATCAGGGTCCAAGAACACTGAAGCTTTCTTT	CAIRSGSKNTEAFF
.	.	TRBJ1-1	TRBV12-3/TRBV12-4	TGTGCCAGCAGTTTTGCCCTCCAGGAGATGGGCGGAACTGAAGCTTTCTTT	CASSFALQEMGGTEAFF
many	TRBD1	TRBJ1-1	TRBV6-5	TGCGCCAGCAGCTACGGGACAGCTGAAGCTTTCTTT	CASSYGTAEAFF
.	.	TRBJ1-2	TRBV11-2	TGTGCCAGCAGTCGGGACCATGGCTACACCTTC	CASSRDHGYTF
.	.	TRBJ2-7	TRBV6-6	TGTGCCAGCACCCCTCGTGCGAATGGCGAGCAGTACTTC	CASTPRANGEQYF
.	.	TRBJ1-1	TRBV19	TGTGCCAGTAGTACCCGAGGTAACACTGACGCTTTCTTT	CASSTRGNTDAFF
many	.	TRBJ2-7	TRBV29-1	TGCAGCGTTGAAGACCTCTCCTACGAGCAGTACTTC	CSVEDLSYEQYF
many	.	TRBJ2-5	TRBV20-1	TGCAGTGCTAAGCCGTCGGGGCGGGAGACCCAGTACTTC	CSAKPSGRETQYF
.	.	TRBJ1-6	TRBV7-2	TGTGCCAGCAGCTTAGAATTCGTCCGGTATAATTCACCCCTCCACTTT	CASSLEFVRYNSPLHF
.	.	TRBJ1-5	TRBV12-3/TRBV12-4	TGTGCCAGCAAACTAGGGGGAGGCAATCAGCCCCAGCATTTT	CASKLGGGNQPQHF
many	.	TRBJ1-5	TRBV7-9	TGTGCCAGCAGCTCCCCGGAGGGAGGGCCCCAGCATTTT	CASSSPEGGPQHF
many	TRBD1	TRBJ1-5	TRBV7-8	TGTGCCAGCAGCTTTGACAGGGGCAATCAGCCCCAGCATTTT	CASSFDRGNQPQHF
many	TRBD1	TRBJ1-5	TRBV12-3/TRBV12-4	TGTGCCAGCAGTTCGGACAGGATTCAGCCCCAGCATTTT	CASSSDRIQPQHF
.	TRBD1	TRBJ1-1	TRBV9	TGTGCCAGCAGCGCCCGGACAGGGGACGTCGAAGCTTTCTTT	CASSARTGDVEAFF
.	.	TRBJ2-5	TRBV9	TGTGCCAGCAGCGGGGACGGGCTGGGGACCCAGTACTTC	CASSGDGLGTQYF
few	TRBD1	TRBJ2-7	TRBV5-1	TGCGCCAGCAGCTTGGGACAGGGGTTGAACGAGCAGTACTTC	CASSLGQGLNEQYF
.	.	TRBJ1-2	TRBV5-6	TGTGCCAGCAGCTTTGGGCTGATCGTGGGTTATGGCTACACCTTC	CASSFGLIVGYGYTF
many	TRBD1	TRBJ1-1	TRBV20-1	TGCAGTGCTAGATCGGACAGGGACGCTTTCTTT	CSARSDRDAFF
.	.	TRBJ2-2	TRBV12-3/TRBV12-4	TGTGCCAGCAGTCCCATCACGGAGCTGTTTTTT	CASSPITELFF
.	TRBD1	TRBJ2-5	TRBV20-1	TGCAGTGCTAGTGGGGACAGGAGACTCCAAGAGACCCAGTACTTC	CSASGDRRLQETQYF
few	.	TRBJ1-5	TRBV4-2	TGTGCCAGCAGCCAAGAGGAGGGACACAGCAGCAATCAGCCCCAGCATTTT	CASSQEEGHSSNQPQHF
.	.	TRBJ2-7	TRBV6-6	TGTGCCAGCAGTTACTCGTCGGAGGGGTCCTACGAGCAGTACTTC	CASSYSSEGSYEQYF
.	.	TRBJ1-5	TRBV14	TGTGCCAGCAGCCAAGGAGGGGGTCGGCAGCCCCAGCATTTT	CASSQGGGRQPQHF
.	TRBD1	TRBJ2-6	TRBV7-1	TGTGCCAGCAGGATGACAGGGGCTGGGGCCAACGTCCTGACTTTC	CASRMTGAGANVLTF
.	.	TRBJ1-1	TRBV4-1	TGCGCCAGCAGCTCCCTGTGGCACCTAGGCGCTTTCTTT	CASSSLWHLGAFF
many	.	TRBJ2-7	TRBV7-2	TGTGCCAGCAGCTTAGACGCCAGGGTGGACGAGCAGTACTTC	CASSLDARVDEQYF
few	TRBD2	TRBJ2-7	TRBV20-1	TGCAGTGCTCCCAGAACTAGCGGTTACGAGCAGTACTTC	CSAPRTSGYEQYF
many	.	TRBJ2-5	TRBV2	TGTGCCAGCAGACCGGGGACCCAGTACTTC	CASRPGTQYF
few	.	TRBJ2-5	TRBV14	TGTGCCAGCAGCCAAGAGCCCTGGGTAGGGGAGACCCAGTACTTC	CASSQEPWVGETQYF
many	.	TRBJ1-1	TRBV29-1	TGCAGCGTTGATGAGTGGACTGAAGCTTTCTTT	CSVDEWTEAFF
.	.	TRBJ1-2	TRBV29-1	TGCAGCGTTACAGACACAGGGTTGTACTACGGCTACACCTTC	CSVTDTGLYYGYTF
few	.	TRBJ2-5	TRBV3-1	TGTGCCAGCAGCCAATATGGCAGGGAAGAGACCCAGTACTTC	CASSQYGREETQYF